A selection of T cell receptor beta chains follows, all from one sample in a study of blood T cell repertoires in COVID-19. The method was immunoSEQ multiplex PCR; TCRdb's version includes in-frame clones alone and lacks a portion of them. The table includes 400,000 to 500,000 clones, 70% to 90% detected once. Sequenced input: PBMCs or T cells enriched from blood (not recorded which). The receptors originated from a woman aged 18-29 years who had been exposed to COVID-19. Both conserved end residues are part of each CDR3. A D gene is named only where the DNA matches it firmly. Expanded clones are given a class, and other clones once, few, many or no size at all.

v_call: TRBV3-1/TRBV3-2; d_call: NA; clone_size: NA; j_call: TRBJ2-5; cdr3_aa: CASSRSLQETQYF; cdr3_nt: TGTGCCAGCAGCCGAAGCTTACAAGAGACCCAGTACTTC
v_call: TRBV4-2; d_call: TRBD2; clone_size: NA; j_call: TRBJ2-7; cdr3_aa: CASSQGAGGLDYEQYF; cdr3_nt: TGTGCCAGCAGCCAAGGGGCGGGAGGGCTTGATTACGAGCAGTACTTC
v_call: TRBV6-5; d_call: TRBD2; clone_size: NA; j_call: TRBJ2-3; cdr3_aa: CASPSSGRHTDTQYF; cdr3_nt: TGTGCCAGCCCCTCTAGCGGGAGACACACAGATACGCAGTATTTT
v_call: TRBV28; d_call: TRBD2; clone_size: once; j_call: TRBJ2-1; cdr3_aa: CASSGGGGLDLRNEQFF; cdr3_nt: TGTGCCAGCAGCGGGGGCGGGGGACTAGACCTTCGGAATGAGCAGTTCTTC
v_call: TRBV7-2; d_call: TRBD1; clone_size: NA; j_call: TRBJ1-3; cdr3_aa: CASSLTRQGSRGNTIYF; cdr3_nt: TGTGCCAGCAGCTTAACTAGACAGGGGAGTCGAGGAAACACCATATATTTT
v_call: TRBV3-1/TRBV3-2; d_call: NA; clone_size: NA; j_call: TRBJ2-3; cdr3_aa: CASSPPFRGWADTQYF; cdr3_nt: TGTGCCAGCAGCCCGCCGTTTCGGGGGTGGGCAGATACGCAGTATTTT
v_call: TRBV7-8; d_call: TRBD1; clone_size: NA; j_call: TRBJ2-7; cdr3_aa: CASSSGQSYYEQYF; cdr3_nt: TGTGCCAGCAGTTCGGGACAGTCTTACTACGAGCAGTACTTC
v_call: TRBV28; d_call: TRBD1; clone_size: NA; j_call: TRBJ2-1; cdr3_aa: CASSLGQGILSYNEQFF; cdr3_nt: TGTGCCAGCAGTTTAGGACAGGGGATCCTCTCCTACAATGAGCAGTTCTTC
v_call: TRBV7-8; d_call: TRBD1; clone_size: NA; j_call: TRBJ2-5; cdr3_aa: CASSKSGTGGETQYF; cdr3_nt: TGTGCCAGCAGCAAATCCGGGACAGGGGGAGAGACCCAGTACTTC
v_call: TRBV4-2; d_call: NA; clone_size: NA; j_call: TRBJ2-7; cdr3_aa: CASSQASTGSYEQYF; cdr3_nt: TGTGCCAGCAGCCAAGCCTCCACAGGTTCCTACGAGCAGTACTTC
v_call: TRBV5-6; d_call: NA; clone_size: NA; j_call: TRBJ2-7; cdr3_aa: CASSLGRPLRGQYF; cdr3_nt: TGTGCCAGCAGCTTGGGTCGGCCCCTACGAGGGCAGTACTTC
v_call: TRBV5-1; d_call: TRBD1; clone_size: NA; j_call: TRBJ1-4; cdr3_aa: CASSQGQITTNEKLFF; cdr3_nt: TGCGCCAGCAGCCAGGGACAGATAACAACTAATGAAAAACTGTTTTTT
v_call: TRBV7-3; d_call: NA; clone_size: NA; j_call: TRBJ2-1; cdr3_aa: CASSLEGFGYNEQFF; cdr3_nt: TGTGCCAGCAGCTTAGAGGGTTTTGGCTACAATGAGCAGTTCTTC
v_call: TRBV28; d_call: NA; clone_size: NA; j_call: TRBJ1-5; cdr3_aa: CASSLPPEGPQPQHF; cdr3_nt: TGTGCCAGCAGTCTCCCCCCGGAGGGTCCTCAGCCCCAGCATTTT
v_call: TRBV15; d_call: TRBD1; clone_size: NA; j_call: TRBJ1-2; cdr3_aa: CATSPTGGLGDGYTF; cdr3_nt: TGTGCCACCAGCCCGACAGGGGGATTAGGAGATGGCTACACCTTC
v_call: TRBV28; d_call: NA; clone_size: NA; j_call: TRBJ2-5; cdr3_aa: CASRPQLRTQYF; cdr3_nt: TGTGCCAGCAGACCACAGCTCCGAACCCAGTACTTC
v_call: TRBV28; d_call: TRBD2; clone_size: NA; j_call: TRBJ2-7; cdr3_aa: CASSVASGSRHEQYF; cdr3_nt: TGTGCCAGCAGTGTTGCTAGCGGGAGTCGGCACGAGCAGTACTTC
v_call: TRBV29-1; d_call: NA; clone_size: NA; j_call: TRBJ2-1; cdr3_aa: CSVGGDTYNEQFF; cdr3_nt: TGCAGCGTTGGAGGGGACACCTACAATGAGCAGTTCTTC
v_call: TRBV7-2; d_call: TRBD2; clone_size: once; j_call: TRBJ2-3; cdr3_aa: CASSLGIAGGPDTQYF; cdr3_nt: TGTGCCAGCAGCTTAGGTATAGCGGGGGGGCCAGATACGCAGTATTTT
v_call: TRBV4-2; d_call: NA; clone_size: NA; j_call: TRBJ2-5; cdr3_aa: CASSQEGTEETQYF; cdr3_nt: TGTGCCAGCAGCCAAGAGGGGACTGAAGAGACCCAGTACTTC
v_call: TRBV7-8; d_call: NA; clone_size: NA; j_call: TRBJ1-5; cdr3_aa: CASSSPRQPQHF; cdr3_nt: TGTGCCAGCAGCTCCCCCCGTCAGCCCCAGCATTTT